This T cell receptor (beta chain) originates from a study of blood T cell repertoires in COVID-19. Whole-study context: Sites in the United States, Italy and Spain provided acute and convalescent COVID-19 samples. T cells, B-cell-depleted T cells, or PBMCs provided the cDNA or gDNA that served as material.

Seattle's enrolled individuals joined amid active infection and were then monitored longitudinally. Methods used by the authors: The assay estimated nucleated cells by amplifying reference gene primers. Sequencing used immunoSEQ multiplex PCR; TCRdb keeps in-frame clones, though not all of them. For V, J and clone size, that table is used; D and trimming come from the DNA. Of 260,000 or so clones listed, roughly 79% are singletons. The V gene's germline CDR1 is SGHDT and CDR2 YYEEEE. This CDR3 contains 16 residues. V lost 0 bases and J lost 2, with 14 bases in between. The chain recombines TRBV5-6 with TRBJ2-5; D is perhaps TRBD1 (6 bases). The sequence derives from a woman at least 80 years old with COVID-19, enrolled during active disease. The sequenced material came from peripheral blood. The CDR3 spells CASSLVGAVAQETQYF. The DNA for the CDR3 is TGTGCCAGCAGCTTGGTGGGGGCGGTAGCGCAAGAGACCCAGTACTTC.